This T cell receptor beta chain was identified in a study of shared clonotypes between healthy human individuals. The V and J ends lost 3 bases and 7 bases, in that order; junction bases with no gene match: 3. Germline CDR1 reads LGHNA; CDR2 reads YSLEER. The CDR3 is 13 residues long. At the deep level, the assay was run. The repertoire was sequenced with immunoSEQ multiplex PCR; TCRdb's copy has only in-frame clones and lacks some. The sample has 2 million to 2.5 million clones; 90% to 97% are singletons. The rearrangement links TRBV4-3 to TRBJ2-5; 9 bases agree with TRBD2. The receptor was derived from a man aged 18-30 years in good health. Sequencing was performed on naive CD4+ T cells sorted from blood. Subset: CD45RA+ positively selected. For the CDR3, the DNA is TGCGCCAGCAGCCAGGGGCGGGAGGGGACCCAGTACTTC. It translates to CASSQGREGTQYF.